This TCR beta chain was obtained from a study of vaccination effects on CD4 cells after COVID-19. Study-wide findings and caveats: The study found marked clonal contraction of infection- and vaccine-induced clones late after vaccination.

Using immunoSEQ multiplex PCR, the repertoire was profiled, and TCRdb retains in-frame clones only, with some absent. The repertoire holds tens of thousands of clones, with under 85% as singletons. Before any sequencing was done, the ViraFEST assay used viral peptide pools to expand antigen-specific CD4+ T cells. The culture ran for about 11 days, and then CD4+ T cells were isolated. According to the study, vaccine recipients showed no prior SARS-CoV-2 infection and negative nucleocapsid antibodies. PBMC cultures contained about 1.9 million cells per well, 8.5 to 10 IU/ml IL-2 and 10 ug/ml peptides. The CDR3 spans 17 residues. Germline V gene lookup returns CDR1 LNHDA and CDR2 SQIVND (reference sequence). Losses at the gene ends were 3 bases for V and 1 base for J; bases not matched to a gene: 8. For this clone: Antigen unknown.

The sequence derives from a human donor who received a COVID-19 vaccine. The rearrangement joins TRBV19 to TRBJ2-3; 9 bases line up with TRBD2. The sample in question was CD4+ T cells from PBMCs cultured with HCoV-NL63 spike peptides, obtained before COVID-19 vaccination. The CDR3 spells CASSIGRGGDRTDTQYF. DNA for the CDR3: TGTGCCAGTAGTATTGGGCGCGGGGGGGATCGCACAGATACGCAGTATTTT.